This T cell receptor beta chain was captured in a study of blood T cell repertoires in COVID-19. Study overall: COVID-19 samples from acute and convalescent phases originated in the United States, Italy and Spain. PBMCs, B-cell-depleted T cells, or T cells provided the cDNA or gDNA that made up the material.

Original processing methods: By means of reference gene primer amplification, nucleated cell counts were estimated. Measured with immunoSEQ multiplex PCR; TCRdb has only the in-frame clones, and not every one. The D gene and trimming were derived from the DNA, and the V and J assignments and clone size from that table. This sample has 100,000 or so clones; roughly 87% occur once, and the top ten carry under 7.5%. This CDR3 spans 15 amino acids. In germline, CDR1 is KGHSH, CDR2 LQKENI. V lost 4 bases and J lost 4; bases outside the gene matches: 4. The sequencing sample was made of peripheral blood. The sequence was obtained from a woman aged 55-69 years with acute or convalescent COVID-19. V gene TRBV18 combines with J gene TRBJ2-7; 13 positions match TRBD2. This CDR3 reads CASSLGLAGVYEQYV. The CDR3 nucleotides read TGTGCCAGCTCACTCGGACTAGCGGGAGTATACGAGCAGTACGTC.